This TCR beta chain was profiled in a study of vaccination effects on CD4 cells after COVID-19. Concerning this clone: The antigen is not known.

The CDR3 covers 20 residues. J lost 3 bases, V lost 0 bases, and 16 bases had no gene match. Per the germline V gene, CDR1 is MNHNS and CDR2 is SASEGT. Profiling relied on immunoSEQ multiplex PCR, and the TCRdb table lists in-frame clones only, not all of them. The sample yields 70,000 to 95,000 clones, about 70% seen once. Before sequencing, viral peptide pools were used by the ViraFEST assay to expand antigen-specific CD4+ T cells. Culture lasted about 10 days before CD4+ T cell isolation. The study's findings and limits: Clones induced by infection and by vaccine showed marked clonal contraction late after vaccination.

The chain has TRBV6-1 and TRBJ2-2; 7 bases align to TRBD2. This clonotype originated in a human donor who received a COVID-19 vaccine. Sequencing was performed on CD4+ T cells from PBMCs cultured with HCoV-229E spike peptides, taken before COVID-19 vaccination. The CDR3 DNA sequence: TGTGCCAGCAGTGAAGCTGGATGGGGACTATTAACTGTCTACACCGGGGAGCTGTTTTTT. Its translation: CASSEAGWGLLTVYTGELFF.